This T cell receptor (beta chain) stems from a study of blood T cell repertoires in COVID-19 (TCRdb year 2020). Describing the broader study: Collaborator samples came from the United States, Italy and Spain and covered acute and convalescent phases of COVID-19. The prospective study material was composed of cDNA or gDNA derived from T cells, B-cell-depleted T cells, or PBMCs. Deeply sampled blood TCRbeta repertoires from subjects exposed to, actively infected with, or recovered from COVID-19 were included in the dataset. The repertoires were released in a freely available public database meant as a resource for research on the immune response to SARS-CoV-2. The samples were drawn from the first 160 participants of the ongoing ImmuneRACE study and from 950 to 1,500 subjects provided by 6 global collaborators. A de-identified subject ID, COVID-19 status, age in years and sex were almost always included in the sample metadata. Where HLA class I and class II types were available, the types were taken from metadata supplied by the sample provider, not from assay-based typing.

TCRbeta CDR3 regions were amplified from genomic DNA by means of the immunoSEQ Assay, a bias-controlled multiplex PCR. In the source study's methods: Within the assay, amplification of reference gene primers was used to estimate how many nucleated cells each sample contained. Sequence reads were collapsed and filtered to measure the absolute abundance of every unique TCRbeta CDR3 rearrangement. For each sample, productive Simpson clonality was calculated as the square root of Simpson's diversity index over productive rearrangements. TCRdb mirrors the immuneACCESS table, restricted to in-frame sequences. Some clones are absent from its copies; in checked studies, under half trace to an unresolved V gene, and the reason for the others is unknown. Clone size and the V and J calls come from that table; the DNA yielded D and trimming. This sample comprises 250,000 to 350,000 clones, 90% of them detected only once. Roughly 1.1% of the sample goes to the ten largest clones.

The V end gives up 6 bases and the J end 5 bases, leaving 3 bases in the junction not matched to a gene. In the germline V gene, CDR1 corresponds to MNHEY and CDR2 to SVGAGI. Measured from the cysteine to the phenylalanine, the CDR3 is 12 residues long. Only CDR3 DNA remains: 36 bases, in frame from the first base. In the prospective study, participants were about 18 to 90 years old, resided in 24 geographic areas of the United States, and were enrolled through a virtual design. In the prospective study, cohorts were assigned on the basis of participant-reported clinical history obtained from a screening survey and a study questionnaire. Recovered participants in ImmuneRACE Cohort 3 were defined as having two consecutive negative NP/OP PCR tests, clearance from a healthcare professional, or resolution of symptoms. Mobile phlebotomists in the prospective study collected whole blood, serum and a nasopharyngeal or oropharyngeal swab from every participant. Participants in the prospective study had the option to provide additional blood draws and questionnaires over a roughly 2-month period. Before DNA extraction, prospective study blood samples were shipped either frozen or at room temperature.

General study outcomes and caveats: The amount of clinical and demographic metadata varied by source and participant and was provided uncurated.

On this clone: Its antigen is still unknown. Base qualities are not at hand, and no much larger clone is one base apart.

The clonotype was recovered from a woman aged 30 to 39 who had recovered from COVID-19. Recombination joined TRBV6-5 with TRBJ1-1; 7 central bases correspond to TRBD1. Material for sequencing was PBMCs or T cells enriched from blood (not recorded which). The sequenced DNA: TGTGCCAGCAGAACAGGGGAAACTGAAGCTTTCTTT. This translates into CASRTGETEAFF.